This TCR beta chain was profiled in a study of identifying expanded T cells in peripheral blood. Profiled with immunoSEQ multiplex PCR; TCRdb holds only in-frame clones, not every one. The data show over 65,000 clones, with about 87% seen just once and about 7% held by the top ten. Points from the study as a whole: Two-week clone count variance significantly increased as total template count grew.

No infections or other immune events were documented during collection. A note on this clone: Its antigen is currently unknown.

There are 15 residues in the CDR3. Germline CDR1 SGDLS, CDR2 YYNGEE. Trimming removed 0 bases from V and 1 base from J, with 10 bases in between. The material sequenced was blood. This rearrangement joins TRBV9 to TRBJ2-5; D unclear. This clonotype was obtained from a person between 18 and 69 years old in good health. The CDR3 DNA sequence: TGTGCCAGCAGCGTAGGCGGCCGACCCCAAGAGACCCAGTACTTC. Amino acids: CASSVGGRPQETQYF.